Listed below are T cell receptor beta chains from one sample, sequenced in a study of T cells after yellow fever vaccination. TCRdb re-called the 5' RACE reads through MiXCR, storing one row per CDR3 protein. The sample holds about 110,000 distinct CDR3 sequences, approximately 8.4% seen once. This material consisted of CD8+ T cells sorted from PBMCs, taken 45 days after the yellow fever booster vaccination. Source of these receptors: a man aged 30-40 years who received the YFV17D yellow fever vaccine. The CDR3 runs from the conserved cysteine through the conserved F or W.

v_call	j_call	cdr3_aa
TRBV7-8	TRBJ1-2	CASSPSRQGFYGYTF
TRBV14	TRBJ2-1	CASRLTGTVYNEQFF
TRBV4-3	TRBJ2-1	CASSQDLFLAGEQFF
TRBV4-3	TRBJ2-7	CASSQDSWTGDEQYF
TRBV4-3	TRBJ2-7	CASSPARGYEQYF
TRBV7-9	TRBJ1-1	CASSFGQGEEAFF
TRBV6-2/TRBV6-3	TRBJ1-1	CASSGQGNTEAFF
TRBV7-6	TRBJ2-1	CASSFGSGGNEQFF
TRBV20-1	TRBJ2-1	CSACPTSGINEQFF
TRBV6-1	TRBJ1-1	CASRTMDRDTEAFF
TRBV4-3	TRBJ2-7	CASSQEDGIKQYF
TRBV27	TRBJ2-1	CASPEVQAVNNEQFF
TRBV20-1	TRBJ2-7	CSASPGTYEQYF
TRBV7-9	TRBJ2-7	CASSLSNSYEQYF
TRBV29-1	TRBJ2-1	CSLPSGRADEQFF
TRBV11-2	TRBJ2-1	CASSYWTSGNQLHEQFF
TRBV28	TRBJ2-4	CANSDRVVYSLNIQYF
TRBV6-5	TRBJ2-1	CASSYSIVAGAYNEQFF
TRBV30	TRBJ2-1	CASSGPSSYNEQFF
TRBV25-1	TRBJ2-3	CASSDPEGLNTQYF
TRBV7-2	TRBJ2-3	CASSLAFLAGGVTDTQYF
TRBV7-6	TRBJ2-5	CASSFTAFGTQYF
TRBV7-9	TRBJ2-3	CASSSGLEFVSDTQYF
TRBV7-9	TRBJ2-1	CASSLVSGRRDEQFF
TRBV11-2	TRBJ2-1	CASIISGTSGNEQFF
TRBV6-5	TRBJ2-1	CASSYSPGTGVWEQFF
TRBV12-3/TRBV12-4	TRBJ1-1	CASRFDRGLADTEAFF
TRBV4-1	TRBJ2-7	CASSQRDSYEQYF
TRBV4-1	TRBJ2-1	CASSQAVRDNEQFF
TRBV20-1	TRBJ1-5	CSASDPIGNQPQHF
TRBV5-5	TRBJ2-1	CATRLDAYNEQFF
TRBV27	TRBJ2-7	CASSPGLSEILYEQYF
TRBV25-1	TRBJ2-7	CASSTGTGSYEQYF
TRBV5-1	TRBJ2-3	CASQQWTATDTQYF
TRBV2	TRBJ1-1	CASGQVMNTEAFF
TRBV20-1	TRBJ2-4	CSGPTSRSDKNIQYF
TRBV29-1	TRBJ2-7	CSVLERDSPYEQYF
TRBV5-1	TRBJ1-1	CASRTDTGVDGAFF
TRBV7-9	TRBJ2-7	CASRPAWDYEQYF
TRBV12-3/TRBV12-4	TRBJ2-7	CAISSGTSRIQQPYEQYF